A selection of T cell receptor beta chains follows, all from one sample in a study of beta chain features in type 1 diabetes. Assay: immunoSEQ multiplex PCR; the TCRdb copy retains only in-frame clones and omits some. Of more than 250,000 clones listed, around 16% are singletons. The specimen was naive CD4+ T cells from blood. Receptors originate from a young man with type 1 diabetes. The conserved cysteine and the conserved F or W are not part of the CDR3 here.

V: TRBV29-1; J: TRBJ2-5; CDR3: SLRGDRETQY
V: TRBV10-3; J: TRBJ2-6; CDR3: AISRESSGANVLT
V: TRBV11-3; J: TRBJ1-5; CDR3: ASSLRSNQPQH
V: TRBV2; J: TRBJ2-1; CDR3: ASSESASTSYNEQF
V: TRBV7-9; J: TRBJ1-6; CDR3: ASRNTGLDSPLH
V: TRBV19; J: TRBJ2-3; CDR3: ASRQGGTDTQY
V: TRBV28; J: TRBJ2-1; CDR3: ASTQIQGGGGEQF
V: TRBV28; J: TRBJ1-2; CDR3: ASATGTDYGYT
V: TRBV25-1; J: TRBJ2-1; CDR3: ASSPIGQGGKF
V: TRBV11-2; J: TRBJ2-7; CDR3: ASSPLSGRAGEQY
V: TRBV5-4; J: TRBJ2-1; CDR3: ASSPNSQGYNEQF
V: TRBV7-9; J: TRBJ1-2; CDR3: ASSPSVAVYGYT
V: TRBV30; J: TRBJ2-7; CDR3: ACSLGGRAYEQY
V: TRBV27; J: TRBJ2-2; CDR3: ASSSTGGWTGELF
V: TRBV28; J: TRBJ1-1; CDR3: ASSLYGEAF
V: TRBV4-2; J: TRBJ2-2; CDR3: ASSHPTSGAPGELF
V: TRBV30; J: TRBJ2-1; CDR3: AWSGGLAGGQSSYNEQF
V: TRBV28; J: -; CDR3: ASSSGQGASYEQY
V: TRBV7-8; J: TRBJ1-1; CDR3: ASSLERVALEAF
V: TRBV30; J: TRBJ2-5; CDR3: AWSVMGGQQETQY
V: TRBV4-3; J: TRBJ1-2; CDR3: ASSQTRAGYT
V: TRBV7-2; J: TRBJ2-7; CDR3: ASSSGTGRYEQY
V: TRBV19; J: TRBJ2-7; CDR3: ASSIRSSGRGRGYEQY